One and the same sample provided the 2 T cell receptor beta chains below, sequenced in a study of T cell responses to AZD1222 COVID-19 vaccine. Generated by immunoSEQ multiplex PCR, the TCRdb table keeps only in-frame clones and is missing some. The sample includes approximately 130,000 clones, nearly 90% of them seen just once. The specimen comprised peripheral blood, sampled 28 days after the second AZD1222 dose. Every receptor here comes from an adult who received the AZD1222 COVID-19 vaccine.

J is TRBJ2-7 and V is TRBV4-1; 10 bases are a match to TRBD2. V lost 0 bases to trimming and J lost 6 bases; unmatched junction nucleotides: 5. Germline V gene sequence: CDR1 MGHRA, CDR2 YSYEKL. The CDR3 sequence is 15 residues long. CDR3 amino acids: CASSQEPSGRFEQYF. The CDR3 DNA reads as TGCGCCAGCAGCCAAGAACCTAGCGGGAGATTCGAGCAGTACTTC.

The CDR3 DNA sequence: TGTGCCAGTAGTAATTTCCGGGACAGGGTGGGACAGCCCCAGCATTTT. This translates into CASSNFRDRVGQPQHF. The chain is built from TRBV19 and TRBJ1-5; 9 bases match TRBD1. The CDR3 extends over 16 amino acids. CDR1 is LNHDA, CDR2 SQIVND, per germline (reference sequence). V shed 4 bases and J 7 bases; nucleotides not matched to a gene: 11.